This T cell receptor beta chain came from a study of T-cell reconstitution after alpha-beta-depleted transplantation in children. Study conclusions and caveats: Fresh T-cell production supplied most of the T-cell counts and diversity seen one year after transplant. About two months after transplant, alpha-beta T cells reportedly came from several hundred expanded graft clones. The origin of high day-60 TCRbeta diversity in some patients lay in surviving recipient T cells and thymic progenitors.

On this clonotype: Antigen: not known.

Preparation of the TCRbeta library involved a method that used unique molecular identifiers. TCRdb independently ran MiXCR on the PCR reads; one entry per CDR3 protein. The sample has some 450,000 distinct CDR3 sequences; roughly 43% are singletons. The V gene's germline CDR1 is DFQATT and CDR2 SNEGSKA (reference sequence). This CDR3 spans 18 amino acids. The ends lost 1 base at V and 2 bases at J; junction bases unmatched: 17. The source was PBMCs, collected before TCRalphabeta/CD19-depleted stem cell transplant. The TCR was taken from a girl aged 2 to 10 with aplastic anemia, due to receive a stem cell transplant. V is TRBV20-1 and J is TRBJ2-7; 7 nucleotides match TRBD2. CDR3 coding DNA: TGCAGTGCTAGAGCCCACAACCCTTCCGGGAGGCCCACCTACGAGCAGTACTTC. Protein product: CSARAHNPSGRPTYEQYF.